This record concerns one T cell receptor (beta chain) sequence. Its antigen remains unknown. Patients had blood sampled at baseline and again on cycle 4 day 1 and cycle 7 day 1. The data are from a study of OX40 agonist ivuxolimab in advanced cancers. Turning to the study itself: At 0.01 to 10 mg/kg, ivuxolimab was administered intravenously to patients every 2 weeks. Study-wide findings and caveats: Dose levels from 0.1 to 3.0 mg/kg saw CD4+ and CD8+ blood T cells expand clonally by week 6. Compared with others, partial responders at 0.1-3.0 mg/kg displayed clonal expansion among the lowest.

The repertoire was sequenced with immunoSEQ multiplex PCR; TCRdb's copy has only in-frame clones and lacks some. The sample lists fewer than 50,000 clones, 65% to 80% occurring once. The V and J ends lost 7 bases and 1 base, in that order; junction bases with no gene match: 12. The CDR3 is 16 residues long. In germline, CDR1 is MNHNS, CDR2 SASEGT. The J gene is TRBJ1-1, the V gene TRBV6-1; 7 bases are shared with TRBD1. This sequence originates from an adult with an advanced solid tumor such as melanoma, head and neck, liver or kidney cancer. Sequencing used CD4+ or CD8+ T cells sorted from blood, obtained in a trial of the OX40 agonist ivuxolimab. Here the CDR3 reads CASTDPPGQRNTEAFF. In DNA, the CDR3 is TGTGCCAGCACTGACCCCCCGGGACAGCGGAACACTGAAGCTTTCTTT.